A single T cell receptor (beta chain) is shown here with its context. The sample holds a few counts of this clonotype. Its binding antigen is unknown. Base qualities were left out, and no much larger clone turns up one base away. This entry comes from a study of T-cell reconstitution after alpha-beta-depleted transplantation in children (dated by TCRdb to the mid-2010s). Regarding the study in general: T-cell immune reconstitution after TCRalphabeta/CD19-depleted allogeneic hematopoietic cell transplantation in children was quantitatively tracked in the study by means of TCR repertoire profiling. Overall study results and their limits: Apparently early alphabetaT-cell count recovery about two months after transplant reportedly relied on only several hundred rapidly expanded clones derived from non-depleted graft cells. The frequencies of hyperexpanded clones fell over the following months, and after one year, T-cell counts and TCRbeta diversity were mostly attributed to newly produced T cells. In some patients, high TCRbeta diversity at day 60 was attributed to recipient T cells and intrathymic progenitors that had survived conditioning.

CDR1 and CDR2 are drawn from the germline V gene: MGHRA, YSYEKL. The CDR3 runs 14 amino acids, cysteine and phenylalanine included. The only DNA kept is the CDR3, 42 bases in frame from the first base. Ends trimmed: V by 4 bases, J by 9 bases; bases unmatched to a gene: 9. Libraries came from PCR. These reads were obtained on an Illumina HiSeq 2500. Molecular barcoding was employed in the preparation of TCR libraries, with unique molecular identifiers being used to normalize TCRbeta repertoire quantification. The public reads were reprocessed in TCRdb via fastp at Q25 and MiXCR, keeping in-frame beta chains. Here each entry gathers all rows of one CDR3 protein and keeps the most common genes and DNA. For this sample the table gives about 300,000 distinct CDR3 sequences, of which 7.5% to 9% were detected only once. Around 10% of the sample comes from the top ten. The treatment or condition label, read with the paper, signifies: allogeneic hematopoietic cell transplantation with graft depleted of TCRalphabeta T cells and CD19 B cells. Transplant recipients were children who received TCRalphabeta/CD19-depleted allogeneic hematopoietic cell grafts.

The TCR comes from a female patient aged 2-10 years who had a stem cell transplant for Fanconi anemia, so the T cells may come from the graft donor. The rearranged segments are TRBV4-1 and TRBJ2-1; 7 central nucleotides agree with TRBD2. Source: peripheral blood, taken 360 days after TCRalphabeta/CD19-depleted stem cell transplant. The DNA sequence is TGCGCCAGCAGCCCAAGTGAAGCGGGGTTTGAGCAGTTCTTC. The translation is CASSPSEAGFEQFF.